One and the same sample provided the 21 T cell receptor beta chains below, sequenced in a study of cytomegalovirus exposure and HLA in healthy donors. The PCR was carried out with 60 Vbeta primers and 13 Jbeta primers. Some clones are missing from TCRdb's copy, which holds only in-frame ones; the method was immunoSEQ multiplex PCR. The sample has 180,000 or so clones, over 80% seen once; the top ten hold around 1.4%. The sequencing input was PBMCs. The receptors here all came from a girl aged 5 to 17 in good health and CMV-seropositive.

The gene calls are TRBV6-1 and TRBJ2-5; 10 nucleotides agree with TRBD1. The J call may be faulty, since TRBJ2-7 better matches the DNA end. The CDR3 length is 14 residues. CDR1 is MNHNS and CDR2 is SASEGT in the germline V gene. CDR3 sequence: CASTPGQGPDEQYF. The CDR3, as DNA: TGTGCCAGCACCCCGGGACAGGGGCCTGACGAGCAGTACTTC.

This chain links TRBV12-5 with TRBJ2-2; 9 nucleotides line up with TRBD1. The CDR3 runs to 19 residues. V trimming: 3 bases; J trimming: 2 bases; junction bases outside the gene matches: 13. Looked up from germline, CDR1 is LGHNT and CDR2 is FRNRAP. CDR3 DNA: TGTGCTAGTGGTTTTATAGTGGGACAGGGACCCCTTAACACCGGGGAGCTGTTTTTT. As protein: CASGFIVGQGPLNTGELFF. The whole variable domain, remainder taken from reference TRBV12-5 and TRBJ2-2, is DARVTQTPRHKVTEMGQEVTMRCQPILGHNTVFWYRQTMMQGLELLAYFRNRAPLDDSGMPKDRFSAEMPDATLATLKIQPSEPRDSAVYFCASGFIVGQGPLNTGELFFGEGSRLTVL.

The chain carries TRBV5-1 and TRBJ2-3; 12 positions agree with TRBD2. The ends lost 0 bases at V and 1 base at J; junction bases unmatched: 3. The CDR3 has 17 amino acids. From germline, CDR1 is SGHRS and CDR2 YFSETQ. The CDR3: CASSLGLAGVGTDTQYF. Here the CDR3 DNA reads TGCGCCAGCAGCTTGGGACTAGCGGGAGTGGGCACAGATACGCAGTATTTT.

The rearrangement joins TRBV27 to TRBJ2-7; TRBD2 agrees at 11 bases. J lost 4 bases, V lost 2 bases, and 4 bases had no gene match. This CDR3 has 15 amino acids. The germline V gene has CDR1 MNHEY and CDR2 SMNVEV (reference sequence). CDR3 bases: TGTGCCAGCAGTTTAAGAGGACTAGCGGGTTACGAGCAGTACTTC. Amino acid sequence: CASSLRGLAGYEQYF.

The V gene is TRBV2, the J gene TRBJ2-7, with a weak D call TRBD2 (5 bases). Deletions cut 5 bases from V and 5 bases from J, with 16 bases between. Germline assignment: CDR1 SNHLY and CDR2 FYNNEI. The CDR3 contains 14 residues. The CDR3 sequence is CASSLTRWADEQYF. CDR3 in DNA: TGTGCCAGCAGTCTAACTAGATGGGCCGACGAGCAGTACTTC.

This chain uses TRBV5-8 with TRBJ2-5; TRBD1 matches 7 bases. CDR1 is SGHTS and CDR2 is YDEGEE in the germline V gene. Trimming cost V 2 bases and J 9 bases; bases outside gene matches: 13. The CDR3 consists of 15 residues. CDR3 amino acids: CASSFLPTGTQAQYF. Written as DNA, the CDR3 is TGTGCCAGCAGCTTCTTGCCGACAGGGACCCAAGCCCAGTACTTC.

The V call is TRBV10-3, the J call TRBJ1-1, with D possibly TRBD1 on 6 matching bases. Trimming removed 5 bases from V and 1 base from J, with 14 bases in between. The CDR3 totals 15 residues. The germline CDR1 and CDR2 sequences are ENHRY and SYGVKD. As DNA, the CDR3 is TGTGCCATCAGTTCTGCAGGGGTTCCGAACACTGAAGCTTTCTTT. Translated, it gives CAISSAGVPNTEAFF.

V and J are TRBV5-1 and TRBJ1-3; a weak D match, TRBD1 (5 bases). The CDR3 length is 17 residues. Germline CDR1 and CDR2: SGHRS and YFSETQ. V shed 0 bases and J shed 0 bases, with 13 bases lying between them. The CDR3 DNA reads as TGCGCCAGCAGCTTGGAGGGCAGGGTCTCCTCTGGAAACACCATATATTTT. Encoded protein: CASSLEGRVSSGNTIYF.

This sequence joins TRBV27 and TRBJ2-7; TRBD2 matches at 11 bases. V shed 3 bases and J 3 bases; nucleotides not matched to a gene: 4. Germline CDR1 reads MNHEY; CDR2 reads SMNVEV (reference sequence). This CDR3 has 15 amino acids. CDR3 loop: CASSFLAGGYYEQYF. CDR3 nucleotide sequence: TGTGCCAGCAGTTTCCTAGCGGGAGGATACTACGAGCAGTACTTC.

This clone was recorded a few times. The DNA of the CDR3 is TGTGCCAGCTGCCGGGACTTCCCCAATGAGCAGTTCTTC. Amino acids: CASCRDFPNEQFF. The chain recombines TRBV6-6 with TRBJ2-1; D is perhaps TRBD2 (6 bases). V lost 8 bases to trimming and J lost 6 bases, with 14 bases between them. CDR1 MNHNY and CDR2 SVGAGI come from the germline V gene (reference sequence). This CDR3 is 13 amino acids long.

CDR3 in amino acids: CASSRSKIGVSYNEQFF. CDR3 in DNA: TGTGCCAGTAGTCGTTCTAAAATCGGGGTCTCCTACAATGAGCAGTTCTTC. V usage is TRBV19 and J usage is TRBJ2-1; weak D call: TRBD2 (5 bases). The CDR3 contains 17 residues. CDR1 is LNHDA and CDR2 is SQIVND in the germline V gene (reference sequence). Trimming took off 5 bases at V and 0 bases at J, with 17 bases between the two ends.

This chain joins TRBV29-1 and TRBJ2-3, with a possible D match to TRBD1 (6 bases). This CDR3 has 15 residues. V dropped 6 bases and J dropped 2 bases, with 18 bases sitting between them. The germline V gene has CDR1 SQVTM and CDR2 ANQGSEA. The CDR3 sequence: CSVELTGAVTDTQYF. CDR3 nucleotide sequence: TGCAGCGTCGAGCTGACAGGTGCTGTCACAGATACGCAGTATTTT.

The chain uses TRBV21-1 and TRBJ2-5; the table's D gene call, TRBD2, was not cross checked with the DNA. TRBV21-1 is given as a pseudogene. The CDR3 consists of 16 residues. The CDR3: CASVGLAGGPSETQYF. The CDR3 DNA reads TGTGCCAGCGTCGGACTAGCGGGAGGGCCATCGGAGACCCAGTACTTC.

This clone occurred once. This chain uses TRBV9 with TRBJ2-7; the match to TRBD1 covers 8 bases. The CDR3 has 16 residues. Germline V gene data show CDR1 as SGDLS and CDR2 as YYNGEE. The V gene end was trimmed by 4 bases and the J gene end by 1 base; junction bases not matched to a gene: 10. CDR3 in DNA: TGTGCCAGCAGCTCTCGTCCCGGGACAGGATCCTACGAGCAGTACTTC. Its protein product is CASSSRPGTGSYEQYF.

This CDR3 reads CASSLVAGSFMSTDTQYF. The DNA for the CDR3 is TGCGCCAGCAGCTTGGTAGCGGGGAGTTTTATGAGCACAGATACGCAGTATTTT. V gene TRBV5-1 combines with J gene TRBJ2-3; 8 bases are shared with TRBD2. Germline values: CDR1 SGHRS, CDR2 YFSETQ. V lost 0 bases, J lost 0 bases, and 9 bases stayed unmatched. This CDR3 is built from 18 residues.

The chain combines TRBV27 with TRBJ2-7, with a weak D call TRBD1 (5 bases). V was cut by 5 bases and J by 4 bases, with 15 bases left in between. Germline V gene data show CDR1 as MNHEY and CDR2 as SMNVEV (reference sequence). The CDR3 extends over 14 amino acids. CDR3 sequence reads: CASSPPTESYEQYF. Written as DNA, the CDR3 is TGTGCCAGCAGTCCCCCGACAGAGTCGTACGAGCAGTACTTC.

The rearrangement uses TRBV5-6 and TRBJ2-1, with 9 bases lining up with TRBD1. The CDR3 has 17 amino acids. V lost 0 bases to trimming and J lost 2 bases; unmatched junction nucleotides: 6. Germline CDR1 is SGHDT and CDR2 is YYEEEE. This CDR3 reads CASSLGWDRVPYNEQFF. CDR3 DNA sequence: TGTGCCAGCAGCTTGGGGTGGGACAGGGTGCCCTACAATGAGCAGTTCTTC.

The chain combines TRBV5-4 with TRBJ2-1; 7 nucleotides match TRBD2. The germline CDR1 and CDR2 sequences are SGHNT and YYREEE (reference sequence). This CDR3 is built from 14 residues. Trimming at V came to 0 bases and at J to 10 bases, leaving 7 bases not matched to a gene. In DNA form, the CDR3 reads TGTGCCAGCAGCTTGGGGGGGGGAGTGAAGGAGCAGTTCTTC. Its protein product is CASSLGGGVKEQFF.

The chain uses TRBV30 and TRBJ1-1; tentative D call: TRBD1 (6 bases). Germline V gene lookup returns CDR1 GTSNPN and CDR2 SVGIG (reference sequence). Trimming pared 2 bases from V and 0 bases from J, leaving 16 bases between. The CDR3 has 16 residues. The CDR3 DNA sequence: TGTGCCTGGAGTCTCTTGGCAGGGGTAATGAACACTGAAGCTTTCTTT. It encodes CAWSLLAGVMNTEAFF.

The chain joins TRBV29-1 to TRBJ2-2; D unclear. With 4 bases removed from V and 6 bases from J, the gap between germline ends came to 9 bases. The CDR3 covers 12 residues. Per the germline V gene, CDR1 is SQVTM and CDR2 is ANQGSEA. The CDR3 here is CSVVGPAGELFF. The CDR3 nucleotides read TGCAGCGTTGTCGGTCCGGCCGGGGAGCTGTTTTTT.

In its sample, this clone was seen once. J is TRBJ1-1 and V is TRBV18, with D tentatively TRBD1 (6 bases). This CDR3 is built from 14 residues. The V gene lost 6 bases and the J gene lost 5 bases, with 16 bases spanning the gap. Germline V gene sequence: CDR1 KGHSH, CDR2 LQKENI. CDR3: CASSPYGGSTEAFF. The CDR3 DNA follows: TGTGCCAGCTCCCCCTATGGGGGCTCAACTGAAGCTTTCTTT.